This T cell receptor (beta chain) was sequenced for a study of blood T cell repertoires in COVID-19 (dated by TCRdb to 2020 to 2021). In the study overall: The collaborator samples originated in the United States, Italy and Spain and spanned the acute and convalescent phases of COVID-19. The material from the prospective study consisted of cDNA or gDNA derived from T cells, B-cell-depleted T cells, or PBMCs. Deeply sampled blood TCRbeta repertoires from subjects exposed to, actively infected with, or recovered from COVID-19 were included in the dataset. The repertoires were released in a freely available public database meant as a resource for research on the immune response to SARS-CoV-2. Samples came from the ongoing ImmuneRACE study (first 160 participants) plus 1,254 subjects from 6 global collaborators. A de-identified subject ID, COVID-19 status, age in years and sex were almost always included in the sample metadata. Where HLA class I and class II types were available, the types were taken from metadata supplied by the sample provider, not from assay-based typing. General conclusions and limits of the study: Clinical and demographic metadata were provided uncurated, with the amount varying by source and participant.

One collaborating source in Seattle enrolled patients during active infection and followed them longitudinally through the course of disease. The collaborating institutions used their own protocols to collect whole blood in K2EDTA tubes. For TCRbeta analysis, collaborators shipped samples in one of three forms: frozen whole blood, isolated PBMCs, or DNA extracted from either of those sample types. A word on this clone: The specificity of this receptor is unknown. Per-nucleotide qualities are absent, and no much larger clonotype sits a single base away.

Taken from cysteine to phenylalanine, the CDR3 has 17 residues. The CDR3 DNA has 51 bases and is translated from base 1. TCRbeta CDR3 regions were amplified from genomic DNA using the immunoSEQ Assay, a bias-controlled multiplex PCR. The paper's processing steps were these. The number of nucleated cells in each sample was estimated by amplification of reference gene primers within the assay. To quantify the absolute abundance of each unique TCRbeta CDR3 rearrangement, sequence reads were collapsed and filtered. For each sample, productive Simpson clonality was calculated by taking the square root of Simpson's diversity index across productive rearrangements. The table was pulled from immuneACCESS by TCRdb, which kept in-frame rearrangements only. Such tables lose some clones; where checked, under half of the loss comes from unresolved V genes, and the rest has no known cause. V, J and clone size are taken as reported in that table, and D and trimming were inferred from the DNA itself. Counted in this sample were approximately 330,000 clones; about nine tenths of them appeared once. Of the sample, approximately 9.4% falls within the top ten clones.

The chain uses TRBV21-1 and TRBJ1-2; TRBD1, the table's D call, was not compared with the DNA. TRBV21-1 has pseudogene status. The receptor's source is a young man with COVID-19, enrolled during active disease. Source material: peripheral blood. The bases are TGTGCCAGCAGCAACCCGGCCCACCTAAAGGGGCTTTATGGCTACACCTTC. It translates to CASSNPAHLKGLYGYTF.